The 13 T cell receptor beta chains reported below all come from one sample, sequenced in a study of blood T cells in healthy people across ages. A second PCR of 7 to 11 cycles used a sample-barcoded 5' primer and a J-beta primer mix. Via MiXCR, TCRdb re-called the 5' RACE reads, giving one row per CDR3 protein. Of approximately 700,000 distinct CDR3 sequences listed, roughly 32% are singletons. The sequencing sample was made of blood. The receptors shown here come from an elderly woman in good health.

This clonotype came up a few times. One junction end does not reproduce the germline sequence, and a read error may be involved. The chain has TRBV5-1 and TRBJ1-6; D not resolved. CDR3 length equals 14 residues. Germline loops: CDR1 SGHRS, CDR2 YFSETQ. CDR3 sequence (DNA): TGCGCCAGCAGCTTGGAAAGGATGGGTTCACCCCGCCACTTT. Its protein product is CASSLERMGSPRHF. The full variable domain, completed using reference TRBV5-1 and TRBJ1-6, is KAGVTQTPRYLIKTRGQQVTLSCSPISGHRSVSWYQQTPGQGLQFLFEYFSETQRNKGNFPGRFSGRQFSNSRSEMNVSTLELGDSALYLCASSLERMGSPRHFGNGTRLTVT.

The table lists this clonotype with many counts. V is TRBV5-1 and J is TRBJ1-2; possibly TRBD1 for D (5 bases). V lost 0 bases and J 4 bases, leaving 13 bases between the germline ends. CDR1 and CDR2 from the germline V gene are SGHRS and YFSETQ. The CDR3 length is 15 residues. This CDR3 is CASSLDYGGGYGYTF. The CDR3 DNA reads as TGCGCCAGCAGCTTGGATTATGGGGGAGGCTATGGCTACACCTTC.

Regarding this clonotype: This may come from a read error, since a much larger clone is one base off. The V call is TRBV7-9, the J call TRBJ2-7; TRBD2 agrees at 13 bases. The ends lost 4 bases at V and 7 bases at J; junction bases unmatched: 7. Germline-derived CDR1 and CDR2 are SEHNR and FQNEAQ (reference sequence). The CDR3 is 15 amino acids. The CDR3 DNA reads TGTGCCAGCAGCTCACTAGCGGGGGGGCGTAGTGAGCAGTACTTC. Translated: CASSSLAGGRSEQYF.

This clonotype was seen repeatedly, ten times or more. The J gene is TRBJ1-5, the V gene TRBV6-2 or TRBV6-3; 7 bases line up with TRBD1. V lost 5 bases to trimming and J lost 1 base; unmatched junction nucleotides: 8. The germline CDR1 and CDR2 sequences are MNHEY and SVGEGT. This CDR3 region has 16 residues. In DNA form, the CDR3 reads TGTGCCAGCAGTGACCCACAGGGGCAAAGCAATCAGCCCCAGCATTTT. Amino acids: CASSDPQGQSNQPQHF.

Notes on this clonotype: Being one base from a much bigger clone, this may be a read error. V and J are TRBV7-3 and TRBJ2-5; 7 nucleotides align to TRBD1. The CDR3 contains 12 residues. V lost 5 bases and J lost 11; bases outside the gene matches: 8. Germline loops: CDR1 SGHTA, CDR2 FQGTGA. CDR3 amino acids: CASSRDSLVQYF. DNA for the CDR3: TGTGCCAGCAGCCGGGACAGTCTGGTGCAGTACTTC.

In this sample, this clonotype turned up many times. The chain links TRBV4-2 to TRBJ2-3; 7 nucleotides line up with TRBD1. This CDR3 has 15 amino acids. The germline CDR1 and CDR2 sequences are LGHNA and YNFKEQ. Germline trimming cut 3 bases from V and 0 bases from J; bases unmatched to any gene: 3. CDR3 in DNA: TGTGCCAGCAGCCACGGGACAGCGAGCACAGATACGCAGTATTTT. This translates into CASSHGTASTDTQYF.

In its sample, this clonotype was seen many times. The chain has TRBV12-3 or TRBV12-4 and TRBJ1-4; unclear D gene. The CDR3 has 12 residues. Trimming stripped 3 bases from V and 7 bases from J, with 6 bases between. The CDR3 sequence: CASSFRSEKLFF. The CDR3 bases are TGTGCCAGCAGTTTTAGGTCTGAAAAACTGTTTTTT.

Here the CDR3 DNA reads TGTGCCAGCAGGTACAGGGCCGATAATTCACCCCTCCACTTT. Protein: CASRYRADNSPLHF. The chain combines TRBV14 with TRBJ1-6; perhaps TRBD1 as D (6 bases). The germline gives CDR1 SGHDN, CDR2 FVKESK. This CDR3 has 14 amino acids. Trimming took 6 bases from V and 5 from J, leaving 11 bases between them.

V is TRBV2 and J is TRBJ1-2, with TRBD1 matching over 8 bases. The CDR3 length is 13 residues. J gave up 2 bases and V 11 bases, and 7 bases lay outside the gene matches. The germline gives CDR1 SNHLY, CDR2 FYNNEI. The CDR3 spells CAGGTGLNYGYTF. CDR3 sequence (DNA): TGTGCCGGAGGGACAGGACTAAACTATGGCTACACCTTC.

At least ten counts were recorded for this clonotype. The genes are TRBV30 and TRBJ2-5; possibly TRBD1 for D (6 bases). Germline V CDR1 and CDR2: GTSNPN, SVGIG (reference sequence). CDR3 size: 12 residues. Trimming shortened V by 2 bases and J by 11 bases, and 15 bases separated the two germline ends. DNA of the CDR3: TGTGCCTGGAGTACGCCAGGGGCAGGGCAGTACTTC. It translates to CAWSTPGAGQYF. Variable domain in full (rest from reference TRBV30 and TRBJ2-5): SQTIHQWPATLVQPVGSPLSLECTVEGTSNPNLYWYRQAAGRGLQLLFYSVGIGQISSEVPQNLSASRPQDRQFILSSKKLLLSDSGFYLCAWSTPGAGQYFGPGTRLLVL.

V is TRBV20-1 and J is TRBJ2-7; D might be TRBD2 (6 bases). Per germline, CDR1 DFQATT and CDR2 SNEGSKA (reference sequence). The CDR3 has 13 residues. V was shortened by 0 bases and J by 7 bases, with 13 bases between the two germline ends. CDR3 sequence: CSARDPGGGEQYF. The CDR3, as DNA: TGCAGTGCTAGAGATCCCGGAGGAGGGGAGCAGTACTTC.

For this clonotype: The junction differs from germline at one of its ends, possibly a read error. The CDR3 here is CASSHSPPHF. The CDR3 bases are TGTGCCAGCAGCCATTCACCCCCCCACTTT. The V gene is TRBV6-1, the J gene TRBJ1-6, with D hard to call. The CDR3 loop spans 10 amino acids. Germline CDR1 is MNHNS and CDR2 is SASEGT.

The V and J genes are TRBV20-1 and TRBJ1-3, with D unclear. The CDR3 is 11 residues long. The V and J ends lost 3 bases and 5 bases respectively, with 5 bases between them. CDR1 DFQATT and CDR2 SNEGSKA come from the germline V gene (reference sequence). The CDR3 DNA reads TGCAGTGCTAGGAGGAGAAACACCATATATTTT. Translated, it gives CSARRRNTIYF.